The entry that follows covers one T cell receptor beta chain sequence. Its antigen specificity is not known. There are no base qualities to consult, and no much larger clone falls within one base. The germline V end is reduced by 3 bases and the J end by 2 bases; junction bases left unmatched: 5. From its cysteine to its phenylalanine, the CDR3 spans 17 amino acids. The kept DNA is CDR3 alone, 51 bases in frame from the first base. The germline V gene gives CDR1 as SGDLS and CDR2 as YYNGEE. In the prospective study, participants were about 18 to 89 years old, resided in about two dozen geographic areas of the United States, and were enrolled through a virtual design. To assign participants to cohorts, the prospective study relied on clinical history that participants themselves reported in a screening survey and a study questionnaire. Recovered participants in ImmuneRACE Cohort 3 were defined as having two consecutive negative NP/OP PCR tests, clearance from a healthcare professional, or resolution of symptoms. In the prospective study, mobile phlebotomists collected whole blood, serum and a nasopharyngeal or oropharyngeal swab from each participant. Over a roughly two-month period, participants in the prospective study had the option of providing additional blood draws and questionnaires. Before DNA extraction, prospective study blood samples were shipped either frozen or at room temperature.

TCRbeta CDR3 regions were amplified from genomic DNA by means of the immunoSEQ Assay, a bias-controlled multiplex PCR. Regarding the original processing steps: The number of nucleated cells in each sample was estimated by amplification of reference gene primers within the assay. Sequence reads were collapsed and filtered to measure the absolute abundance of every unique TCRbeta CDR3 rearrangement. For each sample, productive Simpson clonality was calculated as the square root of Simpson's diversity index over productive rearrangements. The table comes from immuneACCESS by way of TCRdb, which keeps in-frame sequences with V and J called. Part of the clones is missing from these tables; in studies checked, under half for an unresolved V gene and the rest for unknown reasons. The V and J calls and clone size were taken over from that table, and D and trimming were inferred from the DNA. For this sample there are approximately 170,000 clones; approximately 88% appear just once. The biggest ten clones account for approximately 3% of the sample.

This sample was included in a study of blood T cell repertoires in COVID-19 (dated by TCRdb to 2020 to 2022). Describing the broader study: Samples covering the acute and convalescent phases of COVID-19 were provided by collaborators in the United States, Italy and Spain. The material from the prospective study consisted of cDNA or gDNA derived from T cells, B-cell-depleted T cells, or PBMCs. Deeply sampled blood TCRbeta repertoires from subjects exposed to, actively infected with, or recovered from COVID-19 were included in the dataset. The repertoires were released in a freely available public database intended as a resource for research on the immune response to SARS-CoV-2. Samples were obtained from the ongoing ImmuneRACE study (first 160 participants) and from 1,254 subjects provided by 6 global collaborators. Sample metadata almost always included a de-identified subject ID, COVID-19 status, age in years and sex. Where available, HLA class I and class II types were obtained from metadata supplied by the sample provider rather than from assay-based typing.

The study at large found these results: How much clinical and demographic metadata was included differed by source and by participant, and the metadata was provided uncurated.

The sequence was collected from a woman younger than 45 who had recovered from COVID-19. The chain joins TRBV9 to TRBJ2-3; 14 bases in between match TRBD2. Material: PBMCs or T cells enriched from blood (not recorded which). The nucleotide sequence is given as TGTGCCAGCAGCGGACTAGCGGGGGGGGCACACACAGATACGCAGTATTTT. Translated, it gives CASSGLAGGAHTDTQYF.